This T cell receptor (beta chain) was sequenced during a study of cytomegalovirus exposure and HLA in healthy donors. V was trimmed by 1 base and J by 8 bases, leaving 14 bases between them. Germline V gene lookup returns CDR1 LNHNV and CDR2 YYDKDF (reference sequence). This CDR3 spans 14 amino acids. PCR involved 60 Vbeta and 13 Jbeta primers. Measured with immunoSEQ multiplex PCR; TCRdb has only the in-frame clones, and not every one. This specimen shows about 58,000 clones; the ten leading clones hold about 2.1%. Study outcomes and limitations: What a later analysis reportedly showed was that an Asian-associated ancestry cluster had fewer N-insertions than the roughly 670-donor mean. Association with HLA alleles at 0.05 false discovery rate was found for some 18,000 TCR beta sequences in a later analysis. Specificity for CMV antigens was confirmed in vitro for a few of the CMV-associated chains.

A remark on this clone: Its specificity is unknown.

The chain joins TRBV15 to TRBJ1-1; D may be TRBD1 (6 bases). The sequence came from a woman under 30 in good health and CMV-seronegative. The source material was PBMCs. CDR3: CATSRGQGRMEAFF. The CDR3 bases are TGTGCCACCAGCAGAGGGCAGGGGCGCATGGAAGCTTTCTTT.